This T cell receptor (beta chain) was recovered during a study of blood T cell repertoires in COVID-19 (dated by TCRdb to the early 2020s). Some background on the complete study: Samples covering the acute and convalescent phases of COVID-19 were provided by collaborators in the United States, Italy and Spain. The prospective study material was composed of cDNA or gDNA derived from T cells, B-cell-depleted T cells, or PBMCs. Deeply sampled blood TCRbeta repertoires from subjects exposed to, actively infected with, or recovered from COVID-19 were included in the dataset. The repertoires were made available in a free public database intended to serve as a resource for research on the immune response to SARS-CoV-2. The samples were drawn from two sources: the first 160 participants of the ongoing ImmuneRACE study, and over 1,000 subjects contributed by 6 global collaborators. Nearly every sample came with metadata listing a de-identified subject ID, COVID-19 status, age in years and sex. Where available, HLA class I and class II types were taken from metadata supplied by the sample provider and were not determined by assay-based typing.

The collaborating institutions used their own protocols to collect whole blood in K2EDTA tubes. For TCRbeta analysis, collaborators shipped samples in one of three forms: frozen whole blood, isolated PBMCs, or DNA extracted from either of those sample types. This clone was recorded only once. Its target antigen remains unknown. Per-base qualities were not stored, and no clone one base away is much larger. The immunoSEQ Assay, a bias-controlled multiplex PCR, was used to amplify TCRbeta CDR3 regions from genomic DNA. The original methods were these. The number of nucleated cells in each sample was estimated by amplification of reference gene primers within the assay. Sequence reads were collapsed and filtered to measure the absolute abundance of every unique TCRbeta CDR3 rearrangement. For each sample, productive Simpson clonality was calculated by taking the square root of Simpson's diversity index across productive rearrangements. Not all clones reach the TCRdb copy of this immuneACCESS table, which keeps in-frame sequences only. Checked studies attribute under half of the gap to unresolved V genes and leave the rest unexplained. V and J calls and clone size are given by that table; D and trimming were obtained from the DNA. Here the sample has some 49,000 clones; roughly 85% occur a single time. 10% of the sample is held by the ten biggest clonotypes.

The paper as a whole reports these results and caveats: The amount of clinical and demographic metadata varied by source and participant and was provided uncurated.

Its CDR3 holds 13 amino acids, cysteine through phenylalanine. The kept DNA is CDR3 alone, 39 bases in frame from the first base. CDR1 SNHLY and CDR2 FYNNEI were looked up in the germline V gene. The V end gives up 6 bases and the J end 10 bases, leaving 6 bases in the junction not matched to a gene. The specimen sequenced was peripheral blood. The sequence was collected from a human donor in a cohort sampled during active COVID-19. The chain couples TRBV2 to TRBJ1-6, with 7 central nucleotides matching TRBD1. The DNA sequence follows: TGTGCCAGCAGCGACAGGGAGGTCTCACCCCTCCACTTT. The translation is CASSDREVSPLHF.